These T cell receptor beta chains were read from a single sample in a study of T cells in Graves' hyperthyroidism and ophthalmopathy. TCRdb re-derived calls from the multiplex PCR reads in MiXCR, one entry per CDR3 protein. The repertoire has some 600,000 distinct CDR3 sequences, approximately 14% of them found once; the top ten carry approximately 5.7%. The specimen sequenced was blood. These receptor sequences come from a woman in her 30s with Graves' hyperthyroidism that later progressed to Graves' ophthalmopathy. The CDR3 runs from the conserved cysteine through the conserved F or W. D genes are given only for firm matches. Not all rows give a size; the values are once, few, many and, for expanded clones, a class.

TRBJ1-6 | many | TRBV12-3/TRBV12-4 | . | TGTGCCAGCAGCAGACCGAATTCACCCCTCCACTTT | CASSRPNSPLHF
TRBJ1-1 | many | TRBV29-1 | TRBD1 | TGCAGCGTGGGGACAGCTTGGGGCTACACTGAAGCTTTCTTT | CSVGTAWGYTEAFF
TRBJ2-7 | . | TRBV18 | . | TGTGCCAGCTCACCACCGAACCTCTACGAGCAGTACTTC | CASSPPNLYEQYF
TRBJ2-1 | many | TRBV6-1 | TRBD2 | TGTGCCAGCAGTGAAGGACTAGCGGGAGTGTATGAGCAGTTCTTC | CASSEGLAGVYEQFF
TRBJ1-2 | many | TRBV15 | . | TGTGCCACCAGCAGAGAGGAGACTAACTATGGCTACACCTTC | CATSREETNYGYTF
TRBJ1-1 | . | TRBV3-1 | . | TGTGCCAGCAGACCCAGAGACCAGAACACTGAAGCTTTCTTT | CASRPRDQNTEAFF
TRBJ1-1 | many | TRBV7-2 | . | TGTGCCAGCAGCTTAGTTCAGGCGACTAAAAAAGCTTTCTTT | CASSLVQATKKAFF
TRBJ1-2 | . | TRBV19 | TRBD1 | TGTGCCAGTACCGGACAGGGACTCTACACCTTC | CASTGQGLYTF
TRBJ2-2 | many | TRBV7-2 | . | TGTGCCAGCAGCTTAGTTTCTAGATCCAACACCGGGGAGCTGTTTTTT | CASSLVSRSNTGELFF
TRBJ1-1 | many | TRBV12-3/TRBV12-4 | . | TGTGCCAGCAGTCCTCCACCAGGGCTGAACACTGAAGCTTTCTTT | CASSPPPGLNTEAFF
TRBJ1-2 | many | TRBV30 | . | TGTGCCTGGAGTCCGCAACAGGGCTACTATGGCTACACCTTC | CAWSPQQGYYGYTF
TRBJ1-4 | few | TRBV28 | TRBD1 | TGTGCCAGCAGACCAGGACAGGGGGGAACTAATGAAAAACTGTTTTTT | CASRPGQGGTNEKLFF
TRBJ1-4 | . | TRBV4-1 | . | TGCGCCAGCAGCCATAAAGTAGACGGACCAACTAATGAAAAACTGTTTTTT | CASSHKVDGPTNEKLFF
TRBJ2-1 | . | TRBV3-1 | TRBD2 | TGTGCCAGCAGCCAAGAGGGCGGGAGAGGATACAATGAGCAGTTCTTC | CASSQEGGRGYNEQFF
TRBJ1-1 | medium-sized | TRBV7-9 | TRBD1 | TGTGCCAGCAGCTTTGGGACAGGGAACACTGAAGCTTTCTTT | CASSFGTGNTEAFF
TRBJ2-7 | many | TRBV10-3 | . | TGTGCCAACAACAGGGCCGCCTACGAGCAGTACTTC | CANNRAAYEQYF
TRBJ2-3 | . | TRBV7-7 | . | TGTGCTAGCAGCCCCATGAGCACAGATACGCAGTATTTT | CASSPMSTDTQYF
TRBJ2-3 | few | TRBV12-3/TRBV12-4 | . | TGTGCCAGCAGTTTTGAGTATCGGGGCACAGATACGCAGTATTTT | CASSFEYRGTDTQYF
TRBJ1-2 | . | TRBV7-3 | . | TGTGCCAGCAGCTTAATGGATACCAGGCTCTGGGTTTGGTATGGCTACACCTTC | CASSLMDTRLWVWYGYTF
TRBJ2-7 | few | TRBV7-9 | . | TGTGCCAGCAGCTTAGCGCCGCCAGGGGCTGTCTACGAGCAGTACTTC | CASSLAPPGAVYEQYF
TRBJ2-3 | . | TRBV28 | . | TGTGCCAGCAGTTTCCCGGATGCTAGCACAGATACGCAGTATTTT | CASSFPDASTDTQYF
TRBJ1-5 | many | TRBV27 | . | TGTGCCAGCACCTCGAACAGGTATAGCAATCAGCCCCAGCATTTT | CASTSNRYSNQPQHF
TRBJ2-1 | . | TRBV5-4 | TRBD2 | TGTGCCAGCAGCTTTAGCTTCCGGACTAGCGGGGACAATGAGCAGTTCTTC | CASSFSFRTSGDNEQFF
TRBJ1-3 | many | TRBV28 | . | TGTGCCAGCAGTTTGTCTTATTTTAACTCTGGAAACACCATATATTTT | CASSLSYFNSGNTIYF
TRBJ2-3 | many | TRBV11-3 | TRBD2 | TGTGCCAGCAGCCCGTTGACTAGCGGGAGGCGCACAGATACGCAGTATTTT | CASSPLTSGRRTDTQYF
TRBJ2-2 | . | TRBV20-1 | . | TGCAGTGCTAGGTACAGGGACGACGGGGAGCTGTTTTTT | CSARYRDDGELFF
TRBJ2-7 | many | TRBV12-3/TRBV12-4 | . | TGTGCCAGCAGCGCAACTCCTTACGAGCAGTACTTC | CASSATPYEQYF
TRBJ1-4 | few | TRBV7-8 | TRBD1 | TGTGCCAGCAGCTCAACAGGGGTCTATGAAAAACTGTTTTTT | CASSSTGVYEKLFF
TRBJ1-1 | many | TRBV30 | . | TGTGCCTGGACCCCGGAGAAGGAGTTCGGAACTTTCTTT | CAWTPEKEFGTFF
TRBJ1-1 | . | TRBV5-1 | . | TGCGCCAGCAGCGAGCCGGGACAATGGACTGAAGCTTTCTTT | CASSEPGQWTEAFF
TRBJ2-7 | . | TRBV4-1 | . | TGCGCCAGCAGCCAGACCAGGACCCTATCTTACGAGCAGTACTTC | CASSQTRTLSYEQYF
TRBJ1-3 | many | TRBV6-5 | . | TGTGCCAGCAGTTACTCACAGGATGGGGTCTCTGGAAACACCATATATTTT | CASSYSQDGVSGNTIYF
TRBJ2-2 | few | TRBV28 | . | TGTGCCAGCAGCTCCCCTGACTTCTCTGGGGAGCTGTTTTTT | CASSSPDFSGELFF
TRBJ2-6 | few | TRBV24-1 | . | TGTGCCACCAGTGACAACTCTGGGGCCAACGTCCTGACTTTC | CATSDNSGANVLTF
TRBJ2-2 | many | TRBV7-3 | . | TGTGCCAGCAGCCACACCTTCGAGACCGGGACGGCTAACACCGGGGAGCTGTTTTTT | CASSHTFETGTANTGELFF
TRBJ2-7 | many | TRBV5-4 | . | TGTGCCAGCAGCTTGCCTCCGACCTACGAGCAGTACTTC | CASSLPPTYEQYF
TRBJ2-7 | many | TRBV18 | . | TGTGCCAGCTCCGTCCCGAGCTACGAGCAGTACTTC | CASSVPSYEQYF
TRBJ1-2 | many | TRBV24-1 | . | TGTGCCACCAGTGGCGACAGGCTTTATGGCTACACCTTC | CATSGDRLYGYTF
TRBJ2-2 | . | TRBV7-9 | TRBD1 | TGTGCCAGCAGCTTATATTACCGGGACAGGGGCACCGGGGAGCTGTTTTTT | CASSLYYRDRGTGELFF
TRBJ1-5 | . | TRBV15 | . | TGTGCCACCAGCAGGCAGAGCAATCAGCCCCAGCATTTT | CATSRQSNQPQHF